This T cell receptor beta chain was sequenced for a study of T cells after somatic rescue of genetic block. Per germline, CDR1 SQVTM and CDR2 ANQGSEA. The CDR3 loop spans 14 amino acids. V shed 6 bases, J shed 6 bases, and the junction held 12 bases outside the gene matches. This table comes from immunoSEQ multiplex PCR, and its TCRdb copy is limited to in-frame clones, with some not included. The table records about 88,000 clones, 90% of them present only once. Sequencing was carried out using peripheral blood mononuclear cells (PBMCs). The chain recombines TRBV29-1 with TRBJ2-3; TRBD1 matches at 7 bases. The clonotype comes from a woman in her late teens or twenties. The CDR3 is CSVLGTEKSDTQYF. The CDR3 nucleotides read TGCAGCGTCCTAGGGACAGAGAAAAGCGATACGCAGTATTTT.